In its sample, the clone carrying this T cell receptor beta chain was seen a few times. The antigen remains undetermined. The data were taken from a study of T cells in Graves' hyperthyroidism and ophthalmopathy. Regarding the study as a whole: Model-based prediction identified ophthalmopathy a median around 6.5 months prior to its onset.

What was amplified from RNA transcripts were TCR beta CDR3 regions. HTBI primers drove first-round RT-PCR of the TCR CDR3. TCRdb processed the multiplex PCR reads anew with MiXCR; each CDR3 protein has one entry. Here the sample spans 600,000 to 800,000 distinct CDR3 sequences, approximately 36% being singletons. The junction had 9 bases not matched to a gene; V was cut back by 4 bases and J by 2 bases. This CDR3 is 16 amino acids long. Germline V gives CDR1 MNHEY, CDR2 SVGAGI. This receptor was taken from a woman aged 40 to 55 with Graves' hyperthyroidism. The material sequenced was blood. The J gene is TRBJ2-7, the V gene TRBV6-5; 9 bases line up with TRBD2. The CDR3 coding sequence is TGTGCCAGCAGTTGGGCTAGCGGGAAGGAGACCTACGAGCAGTACTTC. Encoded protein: CASSWASGKETYEQYF.